The 3 T cell receptor beta chains presented below share a single source sample, sequenced in a study of cytomegalovirus exposure and HLA in healthy donors. Both 60 Vbeta primers and 13 Jbeta primers went into the PCR. Profiling relied on immunoSEQ multiplex PCR, and the TCRdb table lists in-frame clones only, not all of them. The sample carries fewer than 200,000 clones, 81% recorded once. The sequenced material came from PBMCs. These TCRs come from a man between 35 and 55 years old in good health and CMV-seropositive.

The rearrangement joins TRBV2 to TRBJ2-1; 11 positions match TRBD2. Germline CDR1 SNHLY, CDR2 FYNNEI. V shed 8 bases and J 8 bases; nucleotides not matched to a gene: 5. The CDR3 is 13 amino acids. The DNA for the CDR3 is TGTGCCAGCGTAGCGGGGGGGCCCTATGAGCAGTTCTTC. This gives the protein CASVAGGPYEQFF.

The chain carries TRBV7-2 and TRBJ2-7, with D uncertain. Germline V gives CDR1 SGHTA, CDR2 FQGNSA. V gave up 1 base and J gave up 1 base, with 8 bases separating them. CDR3 length: 14 amino acids. The CDR3 spells CASSLGQASYEQYF. DNA for the CDR3: TGTGCCAGCAGCTTAGGGCAGGCATCCTACGAGCAGTACTTC.

The chain uses TRBV2 and TRBJ2-1; D perhaps matches TRBD2 (6 bases). V was trimmed by 6 bases and J by 8 bases, leaving 14 bases between them. Germline V CDR1 and CDR2: SNHLY, FYNNEI. This CDR3 has 13 residues. CDR3 DNA: TGTGCCAGCAGCCCCACACTAGCCCATGAGCAGTTCTTC. The encoded protein is CASSPTLAHEQFF.